These 18 T cell receptor beta chains originate from one sample sequenced in a study of blood T cell repertoires in COVID-19. The assay was immunoSEQ multiplex PCR, and TCRdb's table has in-frame clones only and misses some. The sample holds 250,000 to 300,000 clones, about 86% seen once. The sequenced material came from peripheral blood. These receptor sequences come from a woman aged 25 to 39 with COVID-19, enrolled during active disease.

This clone was recorded only once. The V and J genes are TRBV5-6 and TRBJ2-5; D not certain. CDR1 SGHDT and CDR2 YYEEEE come from the germline V gene. The ends were cut back, 2 bases at V and 3 bases at J, with 14 bases in the middle. This CDR3 has 15 residues. This CDR3 is CASSLDSGWKETQYF. The CDR3 DNA reads TGTGCCAGCAGCTTAGACTCCGGGTGGAAAGAGACCCAGTACTTC.

This chain connects TRBV7-6 to TRBJ2-7, with D perhaps TRBD1 (6 bases). This CDR3 has 14 amino acids. V was cut by 3 bases and J by 3 bases, with 12 bases left in between. Germline V gives CDR1 SGHVS, CDR2 FNYEAQ. The CDR3 sequence: CASSLSGAGYEQYF. Written as DNA, the CDR3 is TGTGCCAGCAGCTTGTCAGGGGCAGGCTACGAGCAGTACTTC. Full variable domain (missing parts from reference TRBV7-6 and TRBJ2-7): GAGVSQSPRYKVTKRGQDVALRCDPISGHVSLYWYRQALGQGPEFLTYFNYEAQQDKSGLPNDRFSAERPEGSISTLTIQRTEQRDSAMYRCASSLSGAGYEQYFGPGTRLTVT.

The chain couples TRBV10-1 to TRBJ2-2; D remains unclear. CDR1 is WNHNN and CDR2 is SYGVQD in the germline V gene (reference sequence). Trimming left V 7 bases short and J 0 bases short, with 9 bases between. The CDR3 runs 14 residues. Written as DNA, the CDR3 is TGCGCCAGCATGTCCAGGTCGAACACCGGGGAGCTGTTTTTT. Its protein product is CASMSRSNTGELFF.

V gene TRBV3-1 (or the pseudogene TRBV3-2) combines with J gene TRBJ2-3; D call uncertain. Germline loops: CDR1 LGHDT, CDR2 YNNKEL (reference sequence). There are 13 residues in the CDR3. Between the trimmed V and J ends, which lost 4 bases and 5 bases, there was a span of 10 bases. CDR3 bases: TGTGCCAGCAGCCTCAGACTGGTAGATACGCAGTATTTT. Encoded protein: CASSLRLVDTQYF.

The J gene is TRBJ1-1, the V gene TRBV16, with D tentatively TRBD1 (6 bases). Germline loops: CDR1 KGHSY, CDR2 FQNENV. CDR3 length: 15 residues. With 3 bases removed from V and 7 bases from J, the gap between germline ends came to 18 bases. The chain's CDR3 is CASSHPPRGMLEAFF. CDR3 in DNA: TGTGCCAGCAGCCACCCTCCAAGGGGGATGCTTGAAGCTTTCTTT.

The V and J genes are TRBV27 and TRBJ2-1; 10 bases are a match to TRBD1. Looked up from germline, CDR1 is MNHEY and CDR2 is SMNVEV (reference sequence). The junction had 4 bases not matched to a gene; V was cut back by 6 bases and J by 5 bases. The CDR3 covers 14 residues. The chain's CDR3 is CASSRDRGDNEQFF. For the CDR3, the DNA is TGTGCCAGCAGCCGGGACAGGGGAGACAATGAGCAGTTCTTC.

The chain links TRBV5-5 to TRBJ1-2; 8 bases map to TRBD1. CDR1 and CDR2 from the germline V gene are SGHKS and YYEKEE (reference sequence). After removal of 4 bases from V and 3 bases from J, the junction contained 5 bases not matched to a gene. The CDR3 length is 14 residues. Written as DNA, the CDR3 is TGTGCCAGCAGCCCGGGACAGGCACACTATGGCTACACCTTC. Translation gives CASSPGQAHYGYTF.

This clone was observed a handful of times. Germline and junction disagree at one end, which may indicate a read error. The chain joins TRBV7-2 to TRBJ1-6; D uncertain. The germline gives CDR1 SGHTA, CDR2 FQGNSA. The length of the CDR3 is 17 residues. CDR3 bases: TGTGCCAGCAGCTTAGTTGCGGATCCATATTATAACTCACCCCTCCACTTT. Translating gives CASSLVADPYYNSPLHF.

The chain links TRBV7-7 to TRBJ2-1; the D gene is possibly TRBD1 (5 bases). Germline V gives CDR1 SSHAT, CDR2 FNYEAQ (reference sequence). This CDR3 has 15 residues. Trimming pared 1 base from V and 1 base from J, leaving 8 bases between. The CDR3 sequence is CASSLGGTSYNEQFF. The CDR3 nucleotides read TGTGCCAGCAGCTTAGGGGGCACGTCCTACAATGAGCAGTTCTTC.

V and J are TRBV6-5 and TRBJ1-2; 10 bases map to TRBD1. The CDR3 is 12 amino acids. With V trimmed by 10 bases and J by 4 bases, 3 bases remained unmatched. Germline assignment: CDR1 MNHEY and CDR2 SVGAGI. The CDR3 nucleotides read TGTGCCACCGGACAGGGGGGCTATGGCTACACCTTC. Translating it yields CATGQGGYGYTF.

This chain connects TRBV3-1 (or the pseudogene TRBV3-2) to TRBJ2-1; 10 nucleotides agree with TRBD1. The J segment lost 2 bases and the V segment lost 0 bases, leaving 4 bases of the junction unmatched. This CDR3 is built from 17 residues. The germline V gene encodes CDR1 LGHDT and CDR2 YNNKEL (reference sequence). In nucleotides, the CDR3 is TGTGCCAGCAGCCAAGATCGGGGGACAGGGGCCTACAATGAGCAGTTCTTC. It specifies CASSQDRGTGAYNEQFF.

The count of this clone is one. The chain recombines TRBV12-3 or TRBV12-4 with TRBJ2-3, with no clear D. The CDR3 spans 13 residues. Trimming removed 10 bases from V and 0 bases from J, with 11 bases in between. CDR3 amino acids: CANSVESTDTQYF. The DNA of the CDR3 is TGTGCCAACTCCGTGGAGAGCACAGATACGCAGTATTTT.

The V call is TRBV6-6, the J call TRBJ1-5; 7 bases are a match to TRBD1. CDR1 MNHNY and CDR2 SVGAGI come from the germline V gene (reference sequence). The CDR3 loop spans 15 amino acids. Trimming took 6 bases from V and 3 from J; bases not matched to a gene: 8. The chain's CDR3 is CASRPGGTVNQPQHF. The CDR3, as DNA: TGTGCCAGCAGACCCGGAGGGACAGTCAATCAGCCCCAGCATTTT.

The chain links TRBV18 to TRBJ2-4; D not certain. Germline loops: CDR1 KGHSH, CDR2 LQKENI. Trimming cost V 3 bases and J 0 bases, with 9 bases left between them. The CDR3 runs 15 residues. Here the CDR3 DNA reads TGTGCCAGCTCACCGGCCAGGTTAGCCAAAAACATTCAGTACTTC. Translation: CASSPARLAKNIQYF.

The chain is built from TRBV5-4 and TRBJ1-2; D might be TRBD1 (5 bases). Between the trimmed V and J ends, which lost 0 bases and 3 bases, there was a span of 18 bases. CDR1 is SGHNT, CDR2 YYREEE, per germline (reference sequence). The CDR3 contains 17 residues. The CDR3 loop is CASSLANLVAGHYGYTF. The CDR3 DNA is TGTGCCAGCAGCTTGGCCAATTTAGTCGCAGGGCACTATGGCTACACCTTC.

The rearrangement links TRBV7-9 to TRBJ1-2, with 10 bases fitting TRBD1. The CDR3 loop spans 14 amino acids. With 6 bases clipped from V and 5 bases from J, the junction kept 6 bases outside the gene matches. CDR1 SEHNR and CDR2 FQNEAQ come from the germline V gene (reference sequence). The CDR3 region is CASSPRQGAYGYTF. DNA for the CDR3: TGTGCCAGCAGTCCCAGACAGGGGGCTTATGGCTACACCTTC.

The chain combines TRBV7-2 with TRBJ1-2; 10 nucleotides agree with TRBD1. The germline V gene encodes CDR1 SGHTA and CDR2 FQGNSA. This CDR3 spans 15 amino acids. The trim removed 2 bases at V and 3 bases at J, leaving 3 bases unmatched. The CDR3 loop reads CASSLRTGGDYGYTF. The CDR3 region has the DNA TGTGCCAGCAGCTTACGGACAGGGGGAGACTATGGCTACACCTTC.

The CDR3 sequence: CASSLGETGADTQYF. The CDR3 DNA reads as TGCGCCAGCAGCTTGGGGGAAACAGGGGCAGATACGCAGTATTTT. The chain combines TRBV5-1 with TRBJ2-3, with 7 nucleotides matching TRBD1. CDR3 size: 15 residues. Germline lookup yields CDR1 SGHRS and CDR2 YFSETQ. Unmatched junction bases numbered 5, after V lost 0 bases and J lost 4 bases. Together with reference TRBV5-1 and TRBJ2-3, the CDR3 gives the full variable domain: KAGVTQTPRYLIKTRGQQVTLSCSPISGHRSVSWYQQTPGQGLQFLFEYFSETQRNKGNFPGRFSGRQFSNSRSEMNVSTLELGDSALYLCASSLGETGADTQYFGPGTRLTVL.